This record covers a single T cell receptor (beta chain). What antigen it recognizes has not been identified. Base quality data are lacking; no much larger clone is found one base away. From the germline V gene, CDR1 is MGHDK and CDR2 is SYGVNS. V is clipped by 8 bases and J by 1 base, and the sequence between their germline boundaries is 11 bases long. Including the terminal cysteine and phenylalanine, the CDR3 comprises 13 residues. Only the CDR3 portion is preserved as DNA: 39 bases, with reading frame beginning at the first base. The sample originates from a study of blood T cell repertoires in COVID-19 (dated by TCRdb to about 2020). Looking at the study overall: Collaborator samples came from the United States, Italy and Spain and covered acute and convalescent phases of COVID-19. Where available, HLA class I and class II types were obtained from metadata supplied by the sample provider rather than from assay-based typing. The material from the prospective study consisted of cDNA or gDNA derived from T cells, B-cell-depleted T cells, or PBMCs. A de-identified subject ID, COVID-19 status, age in years and sex were almost always included in the sample metadata. A freely available public database, intended as a resource for researchers studying the immune response to SARS-CoV-2, is where the repertoires were released. Deeply sampled blood TCRbeta repertoires from subjects exposed to, actively infected with, or recovered from COVID-19 were included in the dataset. Samples were obtained from the ongoing ImmuneRACE study (first 160 participants) and from about 1,300 subjects provided by 6 global collaborators. Broad study findings and their caveats: The quantity of clinical and demographic metadata differed by source and by participant and was supplied without curation.

Participants in the prospective study were aged roughly 18 to 100 years, lived in 20 to 25 United States geographic areas, and enrolled through a virtual design. To assign participants to cohorts, the prospective study relied on clinical history that participants themselves reported in a screening survey and a study questionnaire. Each participant in the prospective study had whole blood, serum and a nasopharyngeal or oropharyngeal swab collected by mobile phlebotomists. Over a roughly two-month period, participants in the prospective study had the option of providing additional blood draws and questionnaires. Prospective study blood samples were shipped either frozen or at room temperature before DNA extraction. The immunoSEQ Assay, a bias-controlled multiplex PCR, was used to amplify TCRbeta CDR3 regions from genomic DNA. The study's processing was this. Within the assay, amplification of reference gene primers was used to estimate how many nucleated cells each sample contained. Sequence reads were collapsed and filtered to measure the absolute abundance of every unique TCRbeta CDR3 rearrangement. Productive Simpson clonality was computed per sample as the square root of Simpson's diversity index over productive rearrangements. TCRdb holds this immuneACCESS table with in-frame rearrangements only. Some clones are missing; in checked studies, unresolved V genes explain under half, and the rest has no known cause. V and J calls and clone size are as listed in that table; D and trimming were resolved from the DNA. Within this sample are 400,000 or so clones, with 88% of them counted one time only. About 2.1% of the sample goes to the ten largest clones.

This receptor was obtained from a woman in her forties with acute COVID-19. The sample consisted of PBMCs or T cells enriched from blood (not recorded which). The sequence joins TRBV25-1 to TRBJ1-2; the D gene assignment is ambiguous. The CDR3 is CASPLAHNYGYTF. The DNA is TGTGCCAGCCCCCTGGCCCATAACTATGGCTACACCTTC.